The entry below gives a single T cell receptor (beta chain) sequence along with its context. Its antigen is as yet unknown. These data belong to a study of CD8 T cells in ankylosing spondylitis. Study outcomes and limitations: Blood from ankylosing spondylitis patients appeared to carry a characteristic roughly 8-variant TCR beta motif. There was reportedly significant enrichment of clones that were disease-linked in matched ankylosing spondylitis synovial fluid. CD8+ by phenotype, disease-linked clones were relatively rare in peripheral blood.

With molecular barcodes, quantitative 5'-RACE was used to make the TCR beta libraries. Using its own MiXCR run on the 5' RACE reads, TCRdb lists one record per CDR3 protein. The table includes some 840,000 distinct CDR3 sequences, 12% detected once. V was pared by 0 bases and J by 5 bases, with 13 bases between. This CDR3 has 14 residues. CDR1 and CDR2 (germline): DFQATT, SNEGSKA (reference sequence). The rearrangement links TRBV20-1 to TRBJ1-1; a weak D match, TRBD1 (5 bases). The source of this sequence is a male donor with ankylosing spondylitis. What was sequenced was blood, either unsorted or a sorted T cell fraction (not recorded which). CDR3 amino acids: CSARDLGARTEAFF. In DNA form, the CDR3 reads TGCAGTGCTAGAGATCTTGGGGCAAGGACTGAAGCTTTCTTT.